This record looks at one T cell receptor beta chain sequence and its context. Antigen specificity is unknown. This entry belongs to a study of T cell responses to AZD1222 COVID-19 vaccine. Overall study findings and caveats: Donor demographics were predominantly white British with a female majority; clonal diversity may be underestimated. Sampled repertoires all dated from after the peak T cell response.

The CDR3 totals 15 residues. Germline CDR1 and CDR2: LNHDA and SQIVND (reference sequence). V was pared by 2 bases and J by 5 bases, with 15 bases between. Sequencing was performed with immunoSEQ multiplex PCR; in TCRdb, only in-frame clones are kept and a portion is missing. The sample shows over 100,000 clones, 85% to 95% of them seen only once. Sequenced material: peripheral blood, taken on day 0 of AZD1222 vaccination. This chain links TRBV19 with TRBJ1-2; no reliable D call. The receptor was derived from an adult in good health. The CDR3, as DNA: TGTGCCAGTAGTATAAACTCCGGCCCTACTTATGGCTACACCTTC. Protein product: CASSINSGPTYGYTF.